Listed here are 6 T cell receptor beta chains from one sample, sequenced in a study of radiotherapy plus CTLA-4 blockade in lung cancer (dated by TCRdb to the late 2010s). Libraries came from the immunoSEQ multiplex PCR assay. TCRdb took over this immuneACCESS table, retaining in-frame rearrangements with V and J assigned. Such tables are incomplete; in checked studies, under half of the missing clones stem from an unresolved V gene, and the remainder is unexplained. In all, the sample holds approximately 60,000 clones, and approximately 80% of those were seen once. The ten largest clones capture approximately 4.5% of the sample. The specimen was peripheral blood, collected from a patient treated with radiotherapy plus ipilimumab. The receptors originated from a human donor with non-small cell lung cancer who had a complete response to radiotherapy plus ipilimumab.

CDR3 nucleotides: TGTGCCAGCAGCTTGAGGACTGAAGCTTTCTTT. It is translated as CASSLRTEAFF. This rearrangement joins TRBV5-6 to TRBJ1-1; D call uncertain. The CDR3 consists of 11 residues. Germline assignment: CDR1 SGHDT and CDR2 YYEEEE. V was clipped by 1 base and J by 5 bases, with 3 bases between them.

This chain uses TRBV19 with TRBJ1-3; D is unclear. V lost 5 bases, J lost 2 bases, and 13 bases lay in between. This CDR3 has 15 amino acids. The germline V gene has CDR1 LNHDA and CDR2 SQIVND (reference sequence). For the CDR3, the DNA is TGTGCCAGTAGTTCGGCCGGCAGGACTGGAAACACCATATATTTT. Translating it yields CASSSAGRTGNTIYF.

V gene TRBV18 combines with J gene TRBJ2-2, with TRBD1 identical over 9 bases. Germline loops: CDR1 KGHSH, CDR2 LQKENI. Losses at the gene ends were 4 bases for V and 1 base for J; bases not matched to a gene: 7. This CDR3 contains 17 residues. DNA of the CDR3: TGTGCCAGCTCACTACCTCCGGGACAGGGGAACACCGGGGAGCTGTTTTTT. It encodes CASSLPPGQGNTGELFF.

The chain employs TRBV5-1 and TRBJ1-1; TRBD1 is a possible D gene (5 bases). CDR3 length equals 16 residues. The V gene lost 2 bases and the J gene lost 0 bases, with 14 bases spanning the gap. The germline CDR1 and CDR2 sequences are SGHRS and YFSETQ. CDR3 sequence (DNA): TGCGCCAGCAGCTTAACGGGGGTCGCTTTGAACACTGAAGCTTTCTTT. It specifies CASSLTGVALNTEAFF.

The genes are TRBV2 and TRBJ2-1, with 10 bases that match TRBD1. The germline V gene has CDR1 SNHLY and CDR2 FYNNEI. The CDR3 is made up of 14 amino acids. The trim removed 7 bases at V and 7 bases at J, leaving 7 bases unmatched. CDR3 nucleotide sequence: TGTGCCAGCACCGGGACAGGGGTAGGAAATGAGCAGTTCTTC. Amino acid sequence: CASTGTGVGNEQFF.

The rearrangement uses TRBV10-3 and TRBJ2-5, with 7 bases identical to TRBD2. Germline V lookup: CDR1 ENHRY, CDR2 SYGVKD. The CDR3 is 14 residues long. Trimming cost V 8 bases and J 4 bases; bases outside gene matches: 10. This CDR3 is CAISSPGGGETQYF. The CDR3 DNA follows: TGTGCCATCTCTTCACCGGGAGGAGGAGAGACCCAGTACTTC.